These T cell receptor beta chains were read from a single sample in a study of PD-1 blockade in classical Hodgkin lymphoma. The data were produced by immunoSEQ multiplex PCR, yet TCRdb's version contains in-frame clones alone and is incomplete. The sample shows approximately 65,000 clones, roughly 89% of them seen only once. Sequencing used peripheral blood mononuclear cells (PBMCs), obtained before the fourth cycle of nivolumab. The receptor set was obtained from a human donor with classical Hodgkin lymphoma. CDR3s include the opening cysteine and the closing phenylalanine or tryptophan. The D gene is left open where the match is weak. Clone size is stated in some rows and not others, as once, few, many or a class when expanded.

TRBV4-2	TRBJ2-7	.	.	CASSQATGTYEQYF	TGTGCCAGCAGCCAAGCCACAGGAACCTACGAGCAGTACTTC
TRBV9	TRBJ1-1	.	.	CASSLGGSTEAFF	TGTGCCAGCAGCCTTGGGGGGAGCACTGAAGCTTTCTTT
TRBV10-2	TRBJ2-3	.	.	CASSEEGGPDTQYF	TGCGCCAGCAGTGAGGAGGGAGGCCCAGATACGCAGTATTTT
TRBV7-9	TRBJ1-2	.	.	CASSEPLLNGYTF	TGTGCCAGCAGCGAGCCACTGCTAAATGGCTACACCTTC
TRBV5-2	TRBJ1-6	.	.	CASSPRPWSPLHF	TGTGCCAGCAGCCCCCGCCCCTGGTCACCCCTCCACTTT
TRBV19	TRBJ1-5	.	.	CASSIQPNQPQHF	TGTGCCAGTAGTATTCAGCCCAATCAGCCCCAGCATTTT
TRBV13	TRBJ2-1	TRBD2	.	CASSPQRGGKTYNEQFF	TGTGCCAGCAGCCCCCAACGGGGGGGGAAGACCTACAATGAGCAGTTCTTC
TRBV13	TRBJ2-7	TRBD1	.	CASSSGQGSYEQYF	TGTGCCAGCAGCTCGGGACAGGGTTCCTACGAGCAGTACTTC
TRBV6-6	TRBJ2-2	.	.	CASSLLGTGELFF	TGTGCCAGCAGCCTACTAGGGACCGGGGAGCTGTTTTTT
TRBV14	TRBJ1-5	.	.	CASSQDTIGGEGQGQPQHF	TGTGCCAGCAGCCAAGATACAATCGGGGGAGAGGGACAAGGTCAGCCCCAGCATTTT
TRBV19	TRBJ1-1	.	once	CASQVRVYGNTEAFF	TGTGCCAGCCAAGTGCGAGTCTATGGGAACACTGAAGCTTTCTTT
TRBV6-1	TRBJ1-1	.	.	CASSLGGSRTEAFF	TGTGCCAGCAGCCTCGGTGGGAGCAGAACTGAAGCTTTCTTT
TRBV7-6	TRBJ2-1	.	.	CASSYSQGREQFF	TGTGCCAGCAGCTATTCTCAGGGGCGCGAGCAGTTCTTC
TRBV4-1	TRBJ2-5	.	once	CASSQDEGGIKTQYF	TGCGCCAGCAGCCAAGATGAGGGGGGCATAAAGACCCAGTACTTC
TRBV7-9	TRBJ1-4	TRBD1	.	CASSSQPPRDRGLFF	TGTGCCAGCAGCTCGCAACCACCTCGGGACAGGGGACTGTTTTTT
TRBV5-5	TRBJ2-3	.	.	CASSLVWLRDTQYF	TGTGCCAGCAGCTTGGTATGGTTGCGCGATACGCAGTATTTT
TRBV5-1	TRBJ2-1	TRBD1	.	CASSLGGTGNEQFF	TGCGCCAGCAGCTTAGGCGGGACAGGCAATGAGCAGTTCTTC
TRBV25-1	TRBJ2-7	.	.	CASTNSGGVYEQYF	TGTGCCAGCACCAACTCTGGGGGTGTCTACGAGCAGTACTTC
TRBV6-5	TRBJ1-1	.	.	CASSYRNTEAFF	TGTGCCAGCAGTTATAGAAACACTGAAGCTTTCTTT
TRBV30	TRBJ1-2	TRBD1	.	CAWSFPTGGERYGYTF	TGTGCCTGGTCGTTTCCGACAGGGGGCGAAAGATATGGCTACACCTTC
TRBV6-5	TRBJ1-3	.	.	CASSRDSSGNTIYF	TGTGCCAGCAGTCGTGACAGCTCTGGAAACACCATATATTTT
TRBV4-1	TRBJ2-2	.	.	CASSQVALGPGELFF	TGCGCCAGCAGCCAAGTAGCCCTAGGTCCCGGGGAGCTGTTTTTT
TRBV5-4	TRBJ2-1	TRBD2	.	CASSGTSGGANSYNEQFF	TGTGCCAGCAGCGGGACTAGCGGGGGGGCTAACTCCTACAATGAGCAGTTCTTC
TRBV5-4	TRBJ2-5	.	.	CASTPPGEETQYF	TGTGCCAGCACCCCCCCAGGGGAAGAGACCCAGTACTTC
TRBV7-9	TRBJ2-1	.	.	CASAKEINEQFF	TGTGCCAGCGCCAAAGAAATCAATGAGCAGTTCTTC
TRBV2	TRBJ2-1	.	.	CASGTGTGRTEQFF	TGTGCCAGCGGTACCGGGACGGGGAGGACTGAGCAGTTCTTC
TRBV7-9	TRBJ2-2	.	.	CATPRGGELFF	TGTGCCACCCCTAGGGGCGGGGAGCTGTTTTTT
TRBV6-5	TRBJ1-5	.	.	CASTPDGAPPQHF	TGTGCCAGCACTCCCGACGGTGCTCCACCCCAGCATTTT
TRBV29-1	TRBJ2-6	.	.	CSVSSSGANVLTF	TGCAGCGTATCCTCCTCTGGGGCCAACGTCCTGACTTTC
TRBV19	TRBJ1-6	.	.	CASSIVTAGAYNSPLHF	TGTGCCAGTAGTATAGTCACGGCGGGGGCCTATAATTCACCCCTCCACTTT
TRBV18	TRBJ2-2	.	.	CASSPLNTGELFF	TGTGCCAGCTCACCACTTAACACCGGGGAGCTGTTTTTT
TRBV10-1	TRBJ2-6	.	.	CASSESGANVLTF	TGCGCCAGCAGTGAGTCTGGGGCCAACGTCCTGACTTTC
TRBV30	TRBJ2-7	TRBD2	.	CAWSVLSGLAGARSSYEQYF	TGTGCCTGGAGTGTATTATCGGGACTAGCGGGGGCGAGGAGCTCCTACGAGCAGTACTTC
TRBV19	TRBJ1-4	.	.	CASKVMMGTRSEKLFF	TGTGCCAGTAAAGTAATGATGGGGACACGGAGTGAAAAACTGTTTTTT
TRBV30	TRBJ2-1	.	.	CAWGRGASNEQFF	TGTGCCTGGGGGAGGGGGGCGAGTAATGAGCAGTTCTTC
TRBV6-1	TRBJ2-7	TRBD1	.	CASSEGTGTIYEQYF	TGTGCCAGCAGTGAGGGGACAGGGACAATATACGAGCAGTACTTC
TRBV19	TRBJ1-2	.	.	CASTLHGANYGYTF	TGTGCCAGTACCCTCCACGGAGCTAACTATGGCTACACCTTC
TRBV28	TRBJ2-3	TRBD1	.	CASSLTGGWVTDTQYF	TGTGCCAGCAGTTTGACAGGGGGCTGGGTCACAGATACGCAGTATTTT
TRBV6-5	TRBJ1-1	.	.	CASSLKGGMNTEAFF	TGTGCCAGCAGTTTGAAGGGGGGGATGAACACTGAAGCTTTCTTT
TRBV7-9	TRBJ2-7	.	.	CASSPRPAYEQYF	TGTGCCAGCAGCCCGCGCCCGGCCTACGAGCAGTACTTC
TRBV4-1	TRBJ2-7	TRBD2	.	CASSQGLGYEQYF	TGCGCCAGCAGCCAGGGACTAGGATACGAGCAGTACTTC
TRBV7-2	TRBJ1-4	.	.	CASSLNGQYNEKLFF	TGTGCCAGCAGCTTGAATGGGCAGTATAATGAAAAACTGTTTTTT
TRBV7-9	TRBJ2-2	TRBD2	once	CASSAISGGTNTGELFF	TGTGCCAGCAGCGCAATTAGCGGGGGCACCAACACCGGGGAGCTGTTTTTT
TRBV15	TRBJ2-7	TRBD1	.	CATSRRGAGQGAHEQYF	TGTGCCACCAGCAGAAGAGGGGCGGGACAGGGGGCCCACGAGCAGTACTTC
TRBV19	TRBJ2-7	.	.	CASHIGNEQYF	TGTGCCAGCCATATAGGGAATGAGCAGTACTTC
TRBV30	TRBJ1-1	TRBD1	few	CAWRNLHRGNTEAFF	TGTGCCTGGAGGAACCTCCACAGGGGGAACACTGAAGCTTTCTTT
TRBV5-6	TRBJ1-4	TRBD1	.	CASSLDRGDEKLFF	TGTGCCAGCAGCCTGGACAGGGGAGATGAAAAACTGTTTTTT